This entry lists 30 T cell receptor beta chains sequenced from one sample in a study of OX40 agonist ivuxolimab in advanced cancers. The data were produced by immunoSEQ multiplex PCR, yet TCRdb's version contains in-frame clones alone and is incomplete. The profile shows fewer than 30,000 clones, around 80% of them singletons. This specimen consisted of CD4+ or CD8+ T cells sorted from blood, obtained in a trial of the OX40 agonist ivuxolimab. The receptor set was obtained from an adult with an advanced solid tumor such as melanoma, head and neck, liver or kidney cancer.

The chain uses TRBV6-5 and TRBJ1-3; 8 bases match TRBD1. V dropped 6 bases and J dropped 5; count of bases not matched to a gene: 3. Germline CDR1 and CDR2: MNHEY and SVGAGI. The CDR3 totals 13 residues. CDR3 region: CASSRGLRNTIYF. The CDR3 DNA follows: TGTGCCAGCAGCAGGGGGCTCAGAAACACCATATATTTT.

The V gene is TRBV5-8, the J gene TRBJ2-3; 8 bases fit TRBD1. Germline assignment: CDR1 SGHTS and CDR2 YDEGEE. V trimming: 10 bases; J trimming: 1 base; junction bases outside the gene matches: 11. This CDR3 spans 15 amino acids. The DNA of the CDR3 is TGTGCCGACCCTGGGGCAGGGGGCCGCACAGATACGCAGTATTTT. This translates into CADPGAGGRTDTQYF.

Written as DNA, the CDR3 is TGTGCCACCAGCTTAGCGGAGTTTAGGGATACGCAGTATTTT. It encodes CATSLAEFRDTQYF. J is TRBJ2-3 and V is TRBV15; weak D call: TRBD2 (6 bases). The V and J ends lost 5 bases and 6 bases respectively, with 15 bases between them. Germline lookup yields CDR1 LNHNV and CDR2 YYDKDF (reference sequence). The CDR3 runs to 14 residues.

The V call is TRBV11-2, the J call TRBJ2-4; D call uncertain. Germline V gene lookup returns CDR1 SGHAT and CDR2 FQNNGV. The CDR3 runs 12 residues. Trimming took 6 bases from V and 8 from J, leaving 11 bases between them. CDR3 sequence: CASRGLRHIQYF. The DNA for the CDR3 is TGTGCCAGCAGGGGATTACGGCACATTCAGTACTTC. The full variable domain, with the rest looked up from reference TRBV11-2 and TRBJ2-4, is EAGVAQSPRYKIIEKRQSVAFWCNPISGHATLYWYQQILGQGPKLLIQFQNNGVVDDSQLPKDRFSAERLKGVDSTLKIQPAKLEDSAVYLCASRGLRHIQYFGAGTRLSVL.

CDR3 amino acids: CASSSQGNYYEQYF. In nucleotides, the CDR3 is TGTGCCAGCAGTTCCCAGGGGAACTACTACGAGCAGTACTTC. The rearrangement uses TRBV6-5 and TRBJ2-7; D possibly corresponds to TRBD1 (6 bases). Germline CDR1 and CDR2: MNHEY and SVGAGI. The germline V and J ends were trimmed by 4 bases and 3 bases, with 13 bases remaining between them. The CDR3 contains 14 residues.

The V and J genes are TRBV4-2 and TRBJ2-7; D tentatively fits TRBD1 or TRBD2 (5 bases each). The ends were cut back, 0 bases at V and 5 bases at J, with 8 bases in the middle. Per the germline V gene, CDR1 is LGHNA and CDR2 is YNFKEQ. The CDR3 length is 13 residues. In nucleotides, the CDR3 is TGTGCCAGCAGCCAAGACCGAGGGGACGAGCAGTACTTC. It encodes CASSQDRGDEQYF.

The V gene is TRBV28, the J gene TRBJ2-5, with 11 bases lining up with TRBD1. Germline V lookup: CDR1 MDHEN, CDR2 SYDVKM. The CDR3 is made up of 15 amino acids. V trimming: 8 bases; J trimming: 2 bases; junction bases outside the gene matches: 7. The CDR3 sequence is CASSGDRGLQETQYF. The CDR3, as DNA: TGTGCCAGCTCTGGGGACAGGGGGTTGCAAGAGACCCAGTACTTC.

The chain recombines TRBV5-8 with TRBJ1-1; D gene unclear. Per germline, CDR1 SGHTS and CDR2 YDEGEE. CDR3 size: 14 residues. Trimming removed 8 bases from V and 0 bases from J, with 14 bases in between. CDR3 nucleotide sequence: TGTGCCAGTATCCACAGCCTCATGAACACTGAAGCTTTCTTT. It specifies CASIHSLMNTEAFF.

CDR3 DNA: TGTGCCAGCAGCACGGGACAGGGAGCCTACAATGAGCAGTTCTTC. It encodes CASSTGQGAYNEQFF. The chain links TRBV27 to TRBJ2-1; 9 bases map to TRBD1. In germline, CDR1 is MNHEY, CDR2 SMNVEV (reference sequence). Trimming took 6 bases from V and 2 from J; bases not matched to a gene: 5. This CDR3 contains 15 residues.

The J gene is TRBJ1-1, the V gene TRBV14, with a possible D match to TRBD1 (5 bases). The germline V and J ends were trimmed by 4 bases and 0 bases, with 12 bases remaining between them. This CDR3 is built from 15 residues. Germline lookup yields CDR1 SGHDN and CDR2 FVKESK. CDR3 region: CASSPAGALNTEAFF. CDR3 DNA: TGTGCCAGCAGCCCCGCCGGGGCCTTGAACACTGAAGCTTTCTTT.

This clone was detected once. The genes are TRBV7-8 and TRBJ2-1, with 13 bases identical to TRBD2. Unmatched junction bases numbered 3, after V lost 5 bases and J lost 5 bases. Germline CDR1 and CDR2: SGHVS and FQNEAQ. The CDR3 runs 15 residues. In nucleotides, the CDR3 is TGTGCCAGCAGCCCTGGACTAGCGGGGGACAATGAGCAGTTCTTC. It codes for CASSPGLAGDNEQFF.

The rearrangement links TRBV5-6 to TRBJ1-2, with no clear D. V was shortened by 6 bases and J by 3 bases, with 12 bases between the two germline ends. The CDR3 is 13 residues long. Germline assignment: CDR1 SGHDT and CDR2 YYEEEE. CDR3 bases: TGTGCCAGCAACGGCCGGGATTACTATGGCTACACCTTC. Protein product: CASNGRDYYGYTF.

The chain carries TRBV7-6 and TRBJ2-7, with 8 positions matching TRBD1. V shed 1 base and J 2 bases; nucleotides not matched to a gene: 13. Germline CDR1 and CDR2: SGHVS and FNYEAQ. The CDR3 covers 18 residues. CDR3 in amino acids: CASSLDPPQGAKTYEQYF. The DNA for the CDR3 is TGTGCCAGCAGCTTAGACCCACCCCAGGGGGCCAAAACCTACGAGCAGTACTTC.

The DNA for the CDR3 is TGTGCCAGCAGTGAAGGAGACAGCAATCAGCCCCAGCATTTT. Residues: CASSEGDSNQPQHF. The chain is built from TRBV2 and TRBJ1-5; D gene uncertain. Between the trimmed V and J ends, which lost 1 base and 1 base, there was a span of 5 bases. The CDR3 has 14 amino acids. In germline, CDR1 is SNHLY, CDR2 FYNNEI. Full variable domain (missing parts from reference TRBV2 and TRBJ1-5): EPEVTQTPSHQVTQMGQEVILRCVPISNHLYFYWYRQILGQKVEFLVSFYNNEISEKSEIFDDQFSVERPDGSNFTLKIRSTKLEDSAMYFCASSEGDSNQPQHFGDGTRLSIL.

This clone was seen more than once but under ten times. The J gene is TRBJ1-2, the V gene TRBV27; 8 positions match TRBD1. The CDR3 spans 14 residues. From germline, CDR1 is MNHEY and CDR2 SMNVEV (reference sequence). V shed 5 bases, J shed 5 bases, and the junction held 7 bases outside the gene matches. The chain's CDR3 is CASSPQGTGYGYTF. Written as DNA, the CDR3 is TGTGCCAGCAGTCCGCAGGGGACAGGATATGGCTACACCTTC.

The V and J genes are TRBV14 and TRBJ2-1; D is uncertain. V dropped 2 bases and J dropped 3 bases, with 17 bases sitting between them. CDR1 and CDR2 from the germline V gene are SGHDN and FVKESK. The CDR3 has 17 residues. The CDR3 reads CASSQTRARLGYNEQFF. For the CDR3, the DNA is TGTGCCAGCAGCCAAACCCGGGCCCGACTCGGCTACAATGAGCAGTTCTTC.

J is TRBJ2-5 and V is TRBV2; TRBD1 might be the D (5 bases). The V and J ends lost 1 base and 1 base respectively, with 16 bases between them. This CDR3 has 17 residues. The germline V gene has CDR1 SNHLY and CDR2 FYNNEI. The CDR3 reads CASSEVYMTAFQETQYF. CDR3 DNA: TGTGCCAGCAGTGAAGTTTATATGACAGCCTTCCAAGAGACCCAGTACTTC.

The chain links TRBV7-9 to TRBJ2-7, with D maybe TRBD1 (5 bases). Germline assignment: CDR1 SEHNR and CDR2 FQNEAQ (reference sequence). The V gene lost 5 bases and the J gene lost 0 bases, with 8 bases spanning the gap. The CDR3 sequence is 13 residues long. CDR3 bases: TGTGCCAGCAGCGCAACAGGCTCCTACGAGCAGTACTTC. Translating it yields CASSATGSYEQYF.

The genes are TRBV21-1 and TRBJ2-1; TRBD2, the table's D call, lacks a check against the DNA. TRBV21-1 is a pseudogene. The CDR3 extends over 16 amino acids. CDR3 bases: TGTGCCAGCAGCCGCCAGGCTAGCGGCCTTTACAATGAGCAGTTCTTC. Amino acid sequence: CASSRQASGLYNEQFF.

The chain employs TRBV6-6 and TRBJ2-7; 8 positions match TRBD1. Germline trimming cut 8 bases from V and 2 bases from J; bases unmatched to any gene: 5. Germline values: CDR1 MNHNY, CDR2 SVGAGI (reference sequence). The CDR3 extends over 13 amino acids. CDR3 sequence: CASGQGPPYEQYF. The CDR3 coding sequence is TGTGCCAGCGGACAGGGCCCCCCCTACGAGCAGTACTTC.

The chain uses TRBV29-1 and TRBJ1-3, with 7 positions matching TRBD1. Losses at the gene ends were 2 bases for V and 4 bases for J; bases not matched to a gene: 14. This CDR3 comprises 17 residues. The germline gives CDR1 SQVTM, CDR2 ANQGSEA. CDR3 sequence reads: CSVELSTGHIAGNTIYF. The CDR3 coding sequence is TGCAGCGTTGAACTTTCGACAGGGCATATTGCAGGAAACACCATATATTTT.

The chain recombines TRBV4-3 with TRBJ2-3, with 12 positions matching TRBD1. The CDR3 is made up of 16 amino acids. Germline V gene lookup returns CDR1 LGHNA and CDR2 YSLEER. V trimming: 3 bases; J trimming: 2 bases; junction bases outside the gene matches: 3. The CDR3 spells CASSQGQGASTDTQYF. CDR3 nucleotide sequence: TGCGCCAGCAGCCAGGGACAGGGGGCCTCCACAGATACGCAGTATTTT.

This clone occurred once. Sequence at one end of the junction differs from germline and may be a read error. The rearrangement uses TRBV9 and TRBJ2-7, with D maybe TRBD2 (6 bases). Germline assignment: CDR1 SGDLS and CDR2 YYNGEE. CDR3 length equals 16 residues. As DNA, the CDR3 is TGTGCCAGCAGCGTAGACCCCGACGGGAGCTCCTACGGGCAGTACTTC. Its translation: CASSVDPDGSSYGQYF.

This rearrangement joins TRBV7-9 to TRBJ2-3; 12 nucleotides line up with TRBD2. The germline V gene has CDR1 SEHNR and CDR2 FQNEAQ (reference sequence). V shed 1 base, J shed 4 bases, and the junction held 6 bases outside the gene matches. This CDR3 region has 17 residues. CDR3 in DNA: TGTGCCAGCAGCTTAGGGACTAGCGGGGAATTGGCAGATACGCAGTATTTT. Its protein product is CASSLGTSGELADTQYF.

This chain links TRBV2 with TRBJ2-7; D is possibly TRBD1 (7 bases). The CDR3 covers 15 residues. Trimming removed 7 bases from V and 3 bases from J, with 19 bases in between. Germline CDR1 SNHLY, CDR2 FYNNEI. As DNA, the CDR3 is TGTGCCAGCAAGTGGCAGGGGGGCGAAGGCTACGAGCAGTACTTC. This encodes CASKWQGGEGYEQYF. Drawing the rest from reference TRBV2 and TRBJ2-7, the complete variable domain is EPEVTQTPSHQVTQMGQEVILRCVPISNHLYFYWYRQILGQKVEFLVSFYNNEISEKSEIFDDQFSVERPDGSNFTLKIRSTKLEDSAMYFCASKWQGGEGYEQYFGPGTRLTVT.

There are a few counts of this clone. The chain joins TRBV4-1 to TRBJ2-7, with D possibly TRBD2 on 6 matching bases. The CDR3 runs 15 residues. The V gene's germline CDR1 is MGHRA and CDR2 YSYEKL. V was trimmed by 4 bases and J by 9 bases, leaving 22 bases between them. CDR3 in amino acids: CASSPNPSGGGAQYF. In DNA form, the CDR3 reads TGCGCCAGCAGCCCCAACCCGTCCGGGGGAGGCGCGCAGTACTTC.

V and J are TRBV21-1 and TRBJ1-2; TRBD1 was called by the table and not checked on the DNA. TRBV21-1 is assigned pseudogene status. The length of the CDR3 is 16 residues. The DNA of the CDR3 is TGTGCCAGCAGCAAAGGATTGGGGCTCTTAAACTATGGCTACACCTTC. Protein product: CASSKGLGLLNYGYTF.

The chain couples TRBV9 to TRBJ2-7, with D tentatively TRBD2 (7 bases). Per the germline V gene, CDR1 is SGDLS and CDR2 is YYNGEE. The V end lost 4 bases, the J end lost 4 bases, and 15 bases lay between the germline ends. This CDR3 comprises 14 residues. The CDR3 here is CASSHRGAEYEQYF. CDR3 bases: TGTGCCAGCAGCCACCGGGGGGCGGAATACGAGCAGTACTTC. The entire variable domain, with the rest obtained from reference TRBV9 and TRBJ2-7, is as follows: DSGVTQTPKHLITATGQRVTLRCSPRSGDLSVYWYQQSLDQGLQFLIQYYNGEERAKGNILERFSAQQFPDLHSELNLSSLELGDSALYFCASSHRGAEYEQYFGPGTRLTVT.

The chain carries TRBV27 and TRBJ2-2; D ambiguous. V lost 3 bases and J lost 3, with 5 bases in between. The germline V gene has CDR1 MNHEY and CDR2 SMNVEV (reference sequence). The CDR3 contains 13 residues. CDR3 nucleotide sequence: TGTGCCAGCAGTTTTAGTGACACCGGGGAGCTGTTTTTT. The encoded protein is CASSFSDTGELFF.

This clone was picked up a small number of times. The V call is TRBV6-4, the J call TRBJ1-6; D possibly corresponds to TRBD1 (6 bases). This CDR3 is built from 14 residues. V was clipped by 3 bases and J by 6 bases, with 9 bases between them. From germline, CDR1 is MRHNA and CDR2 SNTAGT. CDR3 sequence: CASSEKDSNSPLHF. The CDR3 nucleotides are TGTGCCAGCAGTGAAAAGGACAGTAATTCACCCCTCCACTTT.